This passage covers 27 T cell receptor beta chains from one sample sequenced in a study of shared clonotypes between healthy human individuals. Generated by immunoSEQ multiplex PCR, the TCRdb table keeps only in-frame clones and is missing some. Seen here are around 2.5 million clones, roughly 93% observed once, and the top ten hold about 0.34%. The specimen was naive CD4+ T cells from PBMCs. Subset indicated: CD45RA+ positively selected. The receptor source for this set is a man in his late teens or twenties in good health. Some clones in this sample may be carry-over from other donors' samples.

The chain has TRBV7-3 and TRBJ2-3; perhaps TRBD2 as D (5 bases). CDR1 is SGHTA, CDR2 FQGTGA, per germline. The CDR3 loop spans 13 amino acids. Deletions cut 4 bases from V and 4 bases from J, with 9 bases between. The CDR3, as DNA: TGTGCCAGCAGCTCGACTATTTCAGATACGCAGTATTTT. Its translation is CASSSTISDTQYF. Filled out from reference TRBV7-3 and TRBJ2-3, the complete variable domain reads GAGVSQTPSNKVTEKGKYVELRCDPISGHTALYWYRQSLGQGPEFLIYFQGTGAADDSGLPNDRFFAVRPEGSVSTLKIQRTERGDSAVYLCASSSTISDTQYFGPGTRLTVL.

The V call is TRBV6-5, the J call TRBJ2-1; D perhaps matches TRBD2 (5 bases). This CDR3 has 13 amino acids. Germline CDR1 is MNHEY and CDR2 is SVGAGI. V lost 4 bases to trimming and J lost 10 bases, with 14 bases between them. The chain's CDR3 is CASSSWTGLEQFF. The CDR3 coding sequence is TGTGCCAGCAGTTCCTGGACTGGGTTGGAGCAGTTCTTC.

The J gene is TRBJ2-7, the V gene TRBV6-1; D may be TRBD2 (6 bases). This CDR3 is 14 amino acids long. Germline CDR1 and CDR2: MNHNS and SASEGT. Trimming left V 9 bases short and J 2 bases short, with 17 bases between. CDR3 nucleotide sequence: TGTGCCAGTCATTGGAGTAGCGGAGCCTACGAGCAGTACTTC. Encoded protein: CASHWSSGAYEQYF.

The chain combines TRBV5-1 with TRBJ1-4; D remains unclear. The CDR3 length is 15 residues. Germline V gene lookup returns CDR1 SGHRS and CDR2 YFSETQ. Deletions cut 4 bases from V and 0 bases from J, with 10 bases between. CDR3: CASSPGGTTNEKLFF. The CDR3 region has the DNA TGCGCCAGCAGCCCGGGAGGGACAACTAATGAAAAACTGTTTTTT. Complete variable domain (other parts from reference TRBV5-1 and TRBJ1-4): KAGVTQTPRYLIKTRGQQVTLSCSPISGHRSVSWYQQTPGQGLQFLFEYFSETQRNKGNFPGRFSGRQFSNSRSEMNVSTLELGDSALYLCASSPGGTTNEKLFFGSGTQLSVL.

As regards this clone: Additional DNA sequences in this sample encode the identical CDR3. This sequence joins TRBV11-2 and TRBJ2-7, with D possibly matching TRBD1 (5 bases). CDR1 SGHAT and CDR2 FQNNGV come from the germline V gene. Trimming removed 5 bases at V and 3 bases at J, with 11 bases between. This CDR3 spans 13 amino acids. The CDR3 sequence: CASSRGQGYEQYF. DNA of the CDR3: TGTGCCAGCAGCCGAGGACAAGGCTACGAGCAGTACTTC. The whole variable domain, remainder taken from reference TRBV11-2 and TRBJ2-7, is EAGVAQSPRYKIIEKRQSVAFWCNPISGHATLYWYQQILGQGPKLLIQFQNNGVVDDSQLPKDRFSAERLKGVDSTLKIQPAKLEDSAVYLCASSRGQGYEQYFGPGTRLTVT.

The rearrangement joins TRBV4-3 to TRBJ2-1; possible D gene TRBD2, 5 bases. Trimming removed 2 bases from V and 4 bases from J, with 15 bases in between. The CDR3 is made up of 16 amino acids. Germline V gives CDR1 LGHNA, CDR2 YSLEER. The DNA for the CDR3 is TGCGCCAGCAGCCAATCACTAGTTTCTCCGTACAATGAGCAGTTCTTC. Its protein product is CASSQSLVSPYNEQFF.

In its sample, this clone was seen once. This sample includes further DNA sequences coding for the same CDR3. The V gene is TRBV5-1, the J gene TRBJ2-3, with D possibly TRBD2 on 6 matching bases. This CDR3 is built from 14 residues. Trimming cost V 0 bases and J 4 bases, with 9 bases left between them. Per the germline V gene, CDR1 is SGHRS and CDR2 is YFSETQ. CDR3 sequence (DNA): TGCGCCAGCAGCTTGGGCGGGGTAGCAGATACGCAGTATTTT. Translating gives CASSLGGVADTQYF.

V usage is TRBV4-1 and J usage is TRBJ2-4; 7 positions match TRBD2. There are 16 residues in the CDR3. CDR1 is MGHRA, CDR2 YSYEKL, per germline. J gave up 4 bases and V 4 bases, and 10 bases lay outside the gene matches. The CDR3 sequence: CASSPLGRERKNIQYF. CDR3 DNA: TGCGCCAGCAGCCCCTTGGGGAGGGAAAGAAAAAACATTCAGTACTTC.

The chain links TRBV7-9 to TRBJ2-7; D is ambiguous. Germline-derived CDR1 and CDR2 are SEHNR and FQNEAQ (reference sequence). The length of the CDR3 is 16 residues. Trimming stripped 0 bases from V and 8 bases from J, with 20 bases between. The CDR3 DNA reads TGTGCCAGCAGCTTAGCTTTCGAGCTGGGTGGGGATAAGCAGTACTTC. Translating gives CASSLAFELGGDKQYF.

The chain recombines TRBV5-1 with TRBJ2-1, with 7 bases identical to TRBD1. Per germline, CDR1 SGHRS and CDR2 YFSETQ. The CDR3 has 15 residues. J was trimmed by 5 bases and V by 2 bases; bases with no gene match: 7. The CDR3 sequence is CASSFEQGSHNEQFF. The DNA of the CDR3 is TGCGCCAGCAGCTTCGAACAGGGGTCGCACAATGAGCAGTTCTTC.

V and J are TRBV19 and TRBJ1-5; D is ambiguous. Germline V gives CDR1 LNHDA, CDR2 SQIVND (reference sequence). V was trimmed by 5 bases and J by 11 bases, leaving 13 bases between them. The CDR3 spans 12 residues. CDR3 region: CASSSNRNTQHF. CDR3 sequence (DNA): TGTGCCAGTAGTTCGAACAGAAACACCCAGCATTTT.

This chain connects TRBV14 to TRBJ2-3, with 7 bases fitting TRBD1. The CDR3 extends over 14 amino acids. Germline values: CDR1 SGHDN, CDR2 FVKESK. Trimming removed 4 bases from V and 4 bases from J; junction bases left unmatched: 5. CDR3 region: CASSRWTGPDTQYF. CDR3 DNA sequence: TGTGCCAGCAGCCGGTGGACAGGCCCAGATACGCAGTATTTT.

The rearrangement uses TRBV7-8 and TRBJ2-7, with no clear D. Trimming pared 1 base from V and 2 bases from J, leaving 15 bases between. CDR1 SGHVS and CDR2 FQNEAQ come from the germline V gene. CDR3 length equals 16 residues. DNA for the CDR3: TGTGCCAGCAGCTTAGAAGACCCCCCGGGTCCCTACGAGCAGTACTTC. This codes for CASSLEDPPGPYEQYF.

The rearrangement links TRBV18 to TRBJ1-1; D is uncertain. V was cut by 3 bases and J by 1 base, with 18 bases left in between. Germline-derived CDR1 and CDR2 are KGHSH and LQKENI. The CDR3 covers 17 residues. The CDR3 DNA follows: TGTGCCAGCTCACCCTTTTCACCCCCAGTCAAGAACACTGAAGCTTTCTTT. This sequence encodes CASSPFSPPVKNTEAFF.

The chain employs TRBV9 and TRBJ2-5, with D possibly being TRBD1 (6 bases). CDR3 length: 17 amino acids. V was trimmed by 0 bases and J by 5 bases, leaving 20 bases between them. Germline CDR1 reads SGDLS; CDR2 reads YYNGEE. The CDR3 here is CASSVALIRQVWETQYF. Here the CDR3 DNA reads TGTGCCAGCAGCGTAGCCCTAATAAGACAGGTCTGGGAGACCCAGTACTTC.

The gene calls are TRBV7-3 and TRBJ2-2; tentatively, D is TRBD2 (6 bases). Trimming shortened V by 4 bases and J by 6 bases, and 24 bases separated the two germline ends. The CDR3 extends over 18 amino acids. CDR1 and CDR2 from the germline V gene are SGHTA and FQGTGA. CDR3 in amino acids: CASSSRDLRTPSPGELFF. In nucleotides, the CDR3 is TGTGCCAGCAGCTCCCGGGACTTACGAACACCGAGCCCCGGGGAGCTGTTTTTT.

The rearrangement uses TRBV5-4 and TRBJ1-1, with D uncertain. Per germline, CDR1 SGHNT and CDR2 YYREEE (reference sequence). There are 14 residues in the CDR3. V lost 3 bases and J lost 5, with 14 bases in between. CDR3 sequence (DNA): TGTGCCAGCAGCTATAACGTGGCGGGGACTGAAGCTTTCTTT. Translating gives CASSYNVAGTEAFF.

J is TRBJ1-5 and V is TRBV5-6, with a tentative D call TRBD1 (5 bases). Germline V CDR1 and CDR2: SGHDT, YYEEEE. The CDR3 is 16 amino acids. V was shortened by 4 bases and J by 0 bases, with 14 bases between the two germline ends. The CDR3 is CASSRGTGDSNQPQHF. DNA for the CDR3: TGTGCCAGCAGCCGTGGTACAGGTGATAGCAATCAGCCCCAGCATTTT.

V and J are TRBV6-1 and TRBJ2-2; D gene unclear. CDR1 and CDR2 from the germline V gene are MNHNS and SASEGT. Trimming took off 6 bases at V and 6 bases at J, with 14 bases between the two ends. The CDR3 totals 14 residues. Written as DNA, the CDR3 is TGTGCCAGCAGCTGGGCCTCGGTGCCCGGGGAGCTGTTTTTT. It encodes CASSWASVPGELFF.

V usage is TRBV4-3 and J usage is TRBJ2-6; D unclear. Germline CDR1 LGHNA, CDR2 YSLEER. The V and J ends lost 4 bases and 0 bases respectively, with 13 bases between them. There are 17 residues in the CDR3. The CDR3 coding sequence is TGCGCCAGCAGCCTCAAATGGGTGAGCTCTGGGGCCAACGTCCTGACTTTC. This encodes CASSLKWVSSGANVLTF.

CDR3 in amino acids: CASSLLRTGVAQPQHF. DNA of the CDR3: TGTGCCAGCAGTCTCCTGCGGACAGGGGTGGCTCAGCCCCAGCATTTT. The chain is built from TRBV28 and TRBJ1-5; 9 positions match TRBD1. V lost 5 bases, J lost 6 bases, and 11 bases stayed unmatched. Germline loops: CDR1 MDHEN, CDR2 SYDVKM. The CDR3 extends over 16 amino acids.

The rearrangement uses TRBV28 and TRBJ2-3, with D possibly called TRBD1 or TRBD2 (6 bases each). V was trimmed by 0 bases and J by 6 bases, leaving 22 bases between them. Germline-derived CDR1 and CDR2 are MDHEN and SYDVKM. The CDR3 totals 18 residues. CDR3 nucleotide sequence: TGTGCCAGCAGTTTATGGGGTGAGGGGGAGGAAAAGGCGGATACGCAGTATTTT. As protein: CASSLWGEGEEKADTQYF.

The chain has TRBV5-4 and TRBJ1-1; possible D gene TRBD1, 6 bases. Germline lookup yields CDR1 SGHNT and CDR2 YYREEE (reference sequence). The ends were cut back, 4 bases at V and 3 bases at J, with 19 bases in the middle. CDR3 length: 16 residues. The CDR3: CASSPFLQGRDTEAFF. The CDR3 nucleotides read TGTGCCAGCAGCCCCTTTCTCCAGGGGAGGGACACTGAAGCTTTCTTT.

The chain employs TRBV15 and TRBJ2-5; 8 nucleotides align to TRBD1. The CDR3 runs 20 residues. The germline V gene encodes CDR1 LNHNV and CDR2 YYDKDF (reference sequence). J gave up 3 bases and V 5 bases, and 23 bases lay outside the gene matches. The CDR3 is CATSAPPSPRLGQEKETQYF. The CDR3 DNA reads TGTGCCACCAGCGCCCCGCCTAGCCCTAGGCTGGGACAGGAGAAAGAGACCCAGTACTTC.

The rearrangement uses TRBV10-2 and TRBJ2-6; D not resolved. The CDR3 covers 14 residues. V was trimmed by 3 bases and J by 2 bases, leaving 5 bases between them. Germline lookup yields CDR1 WSHSY and CDR2 SAAADI. CDR3 sequence reads: CASSDRAGANVLTF. The CDR3 nucleotides are TGCGCCAGCAGTGACCGGGCTGGGGCCAACGTCCTGACTTTC.

J is TRBJ1-2 and V is TRBV4-2, with 7 bases fitting TRBD1. The CDR3 totals 12 residues. Trimming cost V 6 bases and J 8 bases; bases outside gene matches: 6. Germline CDR1 and CDR2: LGHNA and YNFKEQ. This CDR3 reads CASSSSGGGYTF. The CDR3 DNA follows: TGTGCCAGCAGTTCTTCAGGGGGAGGCTACACCTTC.

This sequence joins TRBV10-1 and TRBJ2-3; 8 bases fit TRBD1. The CDR3 has 16 amino acids. Germline V gene data show CDR1 as WNHNN and CDR2 as SYGVQD (reference sequence). V shed 5 bases and J 2 bases; nucleotides not matched to a gene: 9. The CDR3 DNA reads as TGCGCCAGCAGTCACAGACAGGGGAGTCTCACAGATACGCAGTATTTT. Its protein product is CASSHRQGSLTDTQYF.